This T cell receptor (beta chain) was documented in a study of cytomegalovirus exposure and HLA in healthy donors. Germline assignment: CDR1 SGHRS and CDR2 YFSETQ. Between the trimmed V and J ends, which lost 1 base and 4 bases, there was a span of 9 bases. This CDR3 has 15 residues. On this clone: No antigen is known for it. This same CDR3 is encoded by further DNA sequences in the sample.

General study results and limits: Earlier analysis looked at TCR beta V segments, and most were productive about 90% or about 30% of the time. Another analysis was done later, and it associated approximately 17,000 TCR beta sequences with HLA alleles at 0.05 false discovery rate.

In the PCR, 60 Vbeta and 13 Jbeta primers were used. Profiling relied on immunoSEQ multiplex PCR, and the TCRdb table lists in-frame clones only, not all of them. The sample lists around 180,000 clones; about 80% were seen once. The clonotype was recovered from a woman aged 18-29 years in good health and CMV-seropositive. The rearrangement links TRBV5-1 to TRBJ2-6; possibly TRBD2 for D (5 bases). Material: PBMCs. The CDR3 reads CASSLTGSGANVLTF. The CDR3 region has the DNA TGCGCCAGCAGCTTGACGGGATCGGGGGCCAACGTCCTGACTTTC.